This T cell receptor (beta chain) was recovered during a study of beta chain features in type 1 diabetes. The entirety of the isolated RNA underwent reverse transcription, so expressed TCRB transcripts were sequenced. Approximately 3.6 million reads per sample on average were obtained from naive, central memory and regulatory T cell samples. This table comes from immunoSEQ multiplex PCR, and its TCRdb copy is limited to in-frame clones, with some not included. Among approximately 130,000 clones, 17% were seen once, and the ten largest hold 2% to 3%. With 6 bases clipped from V and 3 bases from J, the junction kept 7 bases outside the gene matches. The CDR3 runs 15 residues. The germline gives CDR1 SGHTA, CDR2 FQGNSA. General study findings and limits: Shortening that was moderate but significant affected the TCRB CDR3s of Type 1 diabetes patients in all four CD4+ subsets. Resolution of whether HLA type affects TCRB rearrangement was not achieved here. Fewer junction insertions and more nucleotide deletions appeared in type 1 diabetes patients.

This clone was counted a few times. What it binds is unknown. Every donor had blood drawn once into heparin, approximately 0.11 L on average. Specimen: central memory CD4+ T cells from blood. The sequence was collected from a man younger than 30 with type 1 diabetes. The J gene is TRBJ2-5, the V gene TRBV7-2, with 10 bases aligning to TRBD1. The CDR3 bases are TGTGCCAGCAGGAGGGACAGGGGTGTAGAAGAGACCCAGTACTTC. It yields the protein CASRRDRGVEETQYF.